The 8 T cell receptor beta chains reported below all come from one sample, sequenced in a study of OX40 agonist ivuxolimab in advanced cancers. TCRdb keeps only in-frame clones here, not all; method: immunoSEQ multiplex PCR. The table records 20,000 to 30,000 clones, roughly 80% of them present only once. The sequencing used CD4+ or CD8+ T cells sorted from blood, collected in a trial of the OX40 agonist ivuxolimab. These receptor sequences come from an adult with an advanced solid tumor such as melanoma, head and neck, liver or kidney cancer.

The rearrangement links TRBV7-5 to TRBJ1-2; the DNA was not used to check the table's D call, TRBD1. TRBV7-5 is an annotated pseudogene. The CDR3 runs to 14 residues. CDR3: CVRSSRDRPYGYTF. CDR3 bases: TGTGTCAGAAGCTCCAGGGACAGGCCCTATGGCTACACCTTC.

The rearrangement links TRBV27 to TRBJ2-3, with TRBD2 matching over 7 bases. The CDR3 consists of 14 residues. Germline assignment: CDR1 MNHEY and CDR2 SMNVEV (reference sequence). The V and J ends lost 6 bases and 5 bases, in that order; junction bases with no gene match: 8. CDR3 DNA sequence: TGTGCCAGCAGCCTCGGGGGGTCAGGAGATACGCAGTATTTT. Its protein product is CASSLGGSGDTQYF.

The V and J genes are TRBV6-6 and TRBJ2-3; perhaps TRBD1 as D (8 bases). Germline-derived CDR1 and CDR2 are MNHNY and SVGAGI (reference sequence). The CDR3 spans 16 residues. Trimming removed 5 bases at V and 8 bases at J, with 23 bases between. The DNA for the CDR3 is TGTGCCAGCAGTCCCAGTCCGACAGGGGAGGGAGGTACGCAGTATTTT. The encoded protein is CASSPSPTGEGGTQYF.

This clone appeared a single time. The CDR3 loop reads CASSPGGTNEKLFF. The DNA for the CDR3 is TGTGCCAGCAGCCCCGGCGGAACTAATGAAAAACTGTTTTTT. The chain uses TRBV6-5 and TRBJ1-4; D is unresolved. The CDR3 is made up of 14 amino acids. Trimming took off 6 bases at V and 1 base at J, with 9 bases between the two ends. Germline lookup yields CDR1 MNHEY and CDR2 SVGAGI.

The chain has TRBV9 and TRBJ2-1, with a weak D call TRBD2 (5 bases). The CDR3 is 15 residues long. Germline V lookup: CDR1 SGDLS, CDR2 YYNGEE. With 4 bases removed from V and 3 bases from J, the gap between germline ends came to 14 bases. The CDR3 bases are TGTGCCAGCAGCCCTGACCAGGAGGTCTACAATGAGCAGTTCTTC. Translation: CASSPDQEVYNEQFF.

The V gene is TRBV27, the J gene TRBJ2-7; D is uncertain. The V gene lost 3 bases and the J gene lost 3 bases, with 12 bases spanning the gap. This CDR3 has 14 amino acids. In germline, CDR1 is MNHEY, CDR2 SMNVEV (reference sequence). CDR3 amino acids: CASSLVVGNYEQYF. CDR3 DNA sequence: TGTGCCAGCAGTTTGGTGGTGGGGAACTACGAGCAGTACTTC.

The V and J genes are TRBV25-1 and TRBJ2-1, with D possibly being TRBD1 (6 bases). V was clipped by 0 bases and J by 3 bases, with 9 bases between them. CDR1 MGHDK and CDR2 SYGVNS come from the germline V gene. The CDR3 has 15 amino acids. In nucleotides, the CDR3 is TGTGCCAGCAGTGAATACGTGGACAGCTACAATGAGCAGTTCTTC. Amino acid sequence: CASSEYVDSYNEQFF.

This rearrangement joins TRBV30 to TRBJ1-5; TRBD1 matches 9 bases. The V gene end was trimmed by 1 base and the J gene end by 7 bases; junction bases not matched to a gene: 2. The germline gives CDR1 GTSNPN, CDR2 SVGIG (reference sequence). This CDR3 comprises 13 residues. CDR3 sequence (DNA): TGTGCCTGGAGTGGACAGGGGGTCCAGCCCCAGCATTTT. This translates into CAWSGQGVQPQHF.